The 28 T cell receptor beta chains below come from one sample, sequenced in a study of CD8 T cells in ankylosing spondylitis. TCRdb processed the 5' RACE reads anew with MiXCR; each CDR3 protein has one entry. The table shows about 220,000 distinct CDR3 sequences, with 25% to 30% occurring only once. Sequenced: blood, either unsorted or a sorted T cell fraction (not recorded which). The receptor set was obtained from a male donor with ankylosing spondylitis or in good health (not recorded which).

This chain connects TRBV4-1 to TRBJ2-7; D unclear. Germline lookup yields CDR1 MGHRA and CDR2 YSYEKL. The CDR3 covers 15 residues. Deletions cut 0 bases from V and 2 bases from J, with 11 bases between. In DNA form, the CDR3 reads TGCGCCAGCAGCCAAGAGGTGGCAGAACCCTACGAGCAGTACTTC. Protein: CASSQEVAEPYEQYF.

The V and J genes are TRBV6-2 or TRBV6-3 and TRBJ2-1; TRBD2 matches 12 bases. Germline loops: CDR1 MNHEY, CDR2 SVGEGT. CDR3 length: 14 residues. The V segment lost 6 bases and the J segment 9 bases; nucleotides outside the gene matches: 6. In nucleotides, the CDR3 is TGTGCCAGCAGCCAACTAGCGGGAGGAGCTGAGCAGTTCTTC. This encodes CASSQLAGGAEQFF.

Here the CDR3 DNA reads TGCGCCAGCAGCCTCACGAGTGCAGGGCGGGAGACCCAGTACTTC. Translation gives CASSLTSAGRETQYF. The chain recombines TRBV5-1 with TRBJ2-5; TRBD1 might be the D (5 bases). This CDR3 comprises 15 residues. V lost 4 bases and J lost 5, with 18 bases in between. Germline CDR1 SGHRS, CDR2 YFSETQ. Complete variable domain (other parts from reference TRBV5-1 and TRBJ2-5): KAGVTQTPRYLIKTRGQQVTLSCSPISGHRSVSWYQQTPGQGLQFLFEYFSETQRNKGNFPGRFSGRQFSNSRSEMNVSTLELGDSALYLCASSLTSAGRETQYFGPGTRLLVL.

This clonotype was seen repeatedly, ten times or more. The CDR3 region is CASSFLERETQYF. CDR3 in DNA: TGTGCCAGCAGCTTCCTTGAACGGGAGACCCAGTACTTC. The chain uses TRBV7-9 and TRBJ2-5; D ambiguous. The CDR3 contains 13 residues. With 3 bases removed from V and 5 bases from J, the gap between germline ends came to 10 bases. The germline V gene encodes CDR1 SEHNR and CDR2 FQNEAQ (reference sequence).

Many counts were recorded for this clonotype. V usage is TRBV20-1 and J usage is TRBJ2-1; D is undetermined. The CDR3 sequence is 11 residues long. Germline-derived CDR1 and CDR2 are DFQATT and SNEGSKA (reference sequence). The V and J ends lost 0 bases and 4 bases respectively, with 1 base between them. The CDR3 loop is CSARDYNEQFF. The DNA for the CDR3 is TGCAGTGCTAGAGATTACAATGAGCAGTTCTTC.

Of note for this clonotype: A much more abundant neighbour one base away suggests this may be a read error. The V gene is TRBV25-1, the J gene TRBJ2-3; D not certain. Trimming pared 8 bases from V and 6 bases from J, leaving 9 bases between. The CDR3 loop spans 11 amino acids. CDR1 is MGHDK and CDR2 is SYGVNS in the germline V gene. In nucleotides, the CDR3 is TGTGCCAGCTGCCTTATGGATACGCAGTATTTT. This translates into CASCLMDTQYF. Based on the CDR3 plus reference TRBV25-1 and TRBJ2-3, the full variable domain is EADIYQTPRYLVIGTGKKITLECSQTMGHDKMYWYQQDPGMELHLIHYSYGVNSTEKGDLSSESTVSRIRTEHFPLTLESARPSHTSQYLCASCLMDTQYFGPGTRLTVL.

This clonotype was counted ten times or more. This rearrangement joins TRBV11-1 to TRBJ2-7; TRBD1 agrees at 8 bases. V was pared by 5 bases and J by 3 bases, with 6 bases of the junction left unmatched. Germline V lookup: CDR1 SGHAT, CDR2 FQDESV (reference sequence). The CDR3 loop spans 14 amino acids. The CDR3 protein is CASSPRTGNYEQYF. DNA of the CDR3: TGTGCCAGCAGCCCCCGGACAGGGAACTACGAGCAGTACTTC.

This clonotype has ten or more counts. V and J are TRBV5-1 and TRBJ2-6, with TRBD1 identical over 8 bases. The germline gives CDR1 SGHRS, CDR2 YFSETQ. This CDR3 has 17 amino acids. The V segment lost 3 bases and the J segment 4 bases; nucleotides outside the gene matches: 9. The CDR3 sequence: CASSSGQETAGANVLTF. The CDR3 DNA reads TGCGCCAGCAGCTCGGGACAGGAGACTGCCGGGGCCAACGTCCTGACTTTC. Combining the CDR3 with reference TRBV5-1 and TRBJ2-6 gives the whole variable domain KAGVTQTPRYLIKTRGQQVTLSCSPISGHRSVSWYQQTPGQGLQFLFEYFSETQRNKGNFPGRFSGRQFSNSRSEMNVSTLELGDSALYLCASSSGQETAGANVLTFGAGSRLTVL.

The J gene is TRBJ2-2, the V gene TRBV20-1; 8 bases agree with TRBD2. This CDR3 region has 14 residues. Germline V gene sequence: CDR1 DFQATT, CDR2 SNEGSKA (reference sequence). V was clipped by 5 bases and J by 7 bases; unmatched bases: 9. The CDR3 sequence is CSAVRAGVRGELFF. DNA of the CDR3: TGCAGTGCTGTGAGAGCGGGAGTCCGCGGGGAGCTGTTTTTT.

This rearrangement joins TRBV20-1 to TRBJ2-3; 10 positions match TRBD2. CDR1 is DFQATT, CDR2 SNEGSKA, per germline (reference sequence). The CDR3 runs to 15 residues. The trim removed 2 bases at V and 3 bases at J, leaving 5 bases unmatched. CDR3 in DNA: TGCAGTGCTAGATTGCTAGCGGGAGCAACAGATACGCAGTATTTT. Its translation is CSARLLAGATDTQYF.

This clonotype showed up many times. The rearrangement links TRBV6-2 or TRBV6-3 to TRBJ2-3; D ambiguous. Trimming stripped 2 bases from V and 4 bases from J, with 13 bases between. CDR3 length: 15 residues. Germline V lookup: CDR1 MNHEY, CDR2 SVGEGT. CDR3 region: CASSYQSTPADTQYF. The CDR3 nucleotides are TGTGCCAGCAGTTACCAATCCACCCCCGCAGATACGCAGTATTTT.

This clonotype has a count of ten or more. The chain has TRBV5-1 and TRBJ2-5; no definite D call. Trimming removed 5 bases from V and 4 bases from J, with 9 bases in between. This CDR3 has 12 residues. Germline assignment: CDR1 SGHRS and CDR2 YFSETQ. The CDR3 DNA reads as TGCGCCAGCAGTAATTCCGGAGAGACCCAGTACTTC. Amino acids: CASSNSGETQYF.

This clonotype was counted many times. The chain combines TRBV28 with TRBJ2-7; D is unresolved. Germline CDR1 and CDR2: MDHEN and SYDVKM. The CDR3 has 13 residues. Trimming pared 6 bases from V and 6 bases from J, leaving 15 bases between. The CDR3, as DNA: TGTGCCAGCAGCCAAATACACCTACTCGAGCAGTACTTC. It specifies CASSQIHLLEQYF.

This clonotype has at least ten counts. The J gene is TRBJ1-2, the V gene TRBV6-1; 8 bases fit TRBD1. CDR3 length equals 14 residues. Trimming removed 6 bases from V and 4 bases from J; junction bases left unmatched: 7. Germline V CDR1 and CDR2: MNHNS, SASEGT. CDR3 DNA sequence: TGTGCCAGCAGGGGACAGGCCCAGGGCTATGGCTACACCTTC. Encoded protein: CASRGQAQGYGYTF.

V gene TRBV7-2 combines with J gene TRBJ2-5; TRBD2 matches at 9 bases. The germline gives CDR1 SGHTA, CDR2 FQGNSA. After removal of 4 bases from V and 0 bases from J, the junction contained 6 bases not matched to a gene. CDR3 length: 16 residues. CDR3 sequence reads: CASSSLAGLYQETQYF. The CDR3 DNA reads TGTGCCAGCAGCTCCCTAGCGGGGCTGTACCAAGAGACCCAGTACTTC.

The chain's CDR3 is CSASGGHEQFF. As DNA, the CDR3 is TGCAGTGCTAGTGGTGGCCATGAGCAGTTCTTC. The chain couples TRBV20-1 to TRBJ2-1; D uncertain. V dropped 3 bases and J dropped 8 bases, with 8 bases sitting between them. This CDR3 is 11 amino acids long. CDR1 is DFQATT and CDR2 is SNEGSKA in the germline V gene (reference sequence).

This clonotype was seen many times. The chain uses TRBV7-9 and TRBJ2-1, with 10 nucleotides matching TRBD1. V lost 5 bases to trimming and J lost 5 bases; unmatched junction nucleotides: 9. The CDR3 consists of 16 residues. In germline, CDR1 is SEHNR, CDR2 FQNEAQ (reference sequence). CDR3 coding DNA: TGTGCCAGCAGCCTCAGGGGGACAGGGGCAAACAATGAGCAGTTCTTC. Its translation: CASSLRGTGANNEQFF. The complete variable domain, with remaining parts taken from reference TRBV7-9 and TRBJ2-1, reads DTGVSQNPRHKITKRGQNVTFRCDPISEHNRLYWYRQTLGQGPEFLTYFQNEAQLEKSRLLSDRFSAERPKGSFSTLEIQRTEQGDSAMYLCASSLRGTGANNEQFFGPGTRLTVL.

The chain has TRBV7-6 and TRBJ2-7; 7 positions agree with TRBD1. Germline trimming cut 5 bases from V and 3 bases from J; bases unmatched to any gene: 7. The CDR3 has 14 residues. Germline V gives CDR1 SGHVS, CDR2 FNYEAQ. CDR3 nucleotide sequence: TGTGCCAGCAGCCTAGGGACAGAAAGCTACGAGCAGTACTTC. This codes for CASSLGTESYEQYF.

This clonotype was seen just once. This may stem from a read error, because a much larger clone lies one nucleotide away. The rearrangement links TRBV18 to TRBJ2-5; possibly TRBD2 for D (6 bases). This CDR3 spans 14 amino acids. CDR1 KGHSH and CDR2 LQKENI come from the germline V gene. CDR3 protein: CASSPISGQEIQYF. The CDR3 DNA reads as TGTGCCAGCTCACCGATTAGCGGCCAAGAGATCCAGTACTTC.

This clonotype was seen repeatedly, ten times or more. V is TRBV5-1 and J is TRBJ2-7; D is possibly TRBD2 (5 bases). This CDR3 has 14 residues. Between the trimmed V and J ends, which lost 0 bases and 0 bases, there was a span of 7 bases. The germline CDR1 and CDR2 sequences are SGHRS and YFSETQ. Here the CDR3 DNA reads TGCGCCAGCAGCTTGGTCCTAGCCTCCTACGAGCAGTACTTC. Protein: CASSLVLASYEQYF.

In its sample, this clonotype was seen many times. This chain links TRBV5-1 with TRBJ2-2, with a tentative D call TRBD2 (5 bases). V was trimmed by 0 bases and J by 0 bases, leaving 9 bases between them. The V gene's germline CDR1 is SGHRS and CDR2 YFSETQ. This CDR3 contains 16 residues. The CDR3 DNA reads as TGCGCCAGCAGCTTGGGCTCGGGATCGAACACCGGGGAGCTGTTTTTT. Amino acid sequence: CASSLGSGSNTGELFF.

This clonotype appeared many times. The chain employs TRBV28 and TRBJ1-2; TRBD1 is a possible D gene (5 bases). The CDR3 sequence is 15 residues long. Trimming cost V 6 bases and J 4 bases, with 18 bases left between them. The germline V gene encodes CDR1 MDHEN and CDR2 SYDVKM. The CDR3 DNA reads TGTGCCAGCAGCCTCGGGGCCGCTAGGGTCTATGGCTACACCTTC. Its translation: CASSLGAARVYGYTF.

The CDR3 DNA follows: TGTGCCAGCAGTACGACACGGAGGTACAGGGAAAGGGTACAAGGTGAGCAGTTCTTC. Translation: CASSTTRRYRERVQGEQFF. J is TRBJ2-1 and V is TRBV6-2 or TRBV6-3; TRBD1 is a possible D gene (6 bases). The CDR3 consists of 19 residues. The ends were cut back, 5 bases at V and 9 bases at J, with 32 bases in the middle. Germline V lookup: CDR1 MNHEY, CDR2 SVGEGT.

The chain carries TRBV11-3 and TRBJ2-7; TRBD2 is a possible D gene (6 bases). V shed 1 base and J shed 3 bases, with 16 bases lying between them. The germline CDR1 and CDR2 sequences are SGHNT and YENEEA. The CDR3 sequence is 16 residues long. CDR3 nucleotides: TGTGCCAGCAGCTTAGTGGAGAAACGCGGGATCTACGAGCAGTACTTC. Encoded protein: CASSLVEKRGIYEQYF.

There are many counts of this clonotype. CDR3 nucleotides: TGTGCCAGCAGTGAGGGGGGACAGGGCCAGCGCGGCTACACCTTC. It translates to CASSEGGQGQRGYTF. The chain links TRBV25-1 to TRBJ1-2; 9 bases agree with TRBD1. The CDR3 runs to 15 residues. Trimming took 3 bases from V and 8 from J; bases not matched to a gene: 10. CDR1 is MGHDK and CDR2 is SYGVNS in the germline V gene.

This clonotype was seen a few times. V is TRBV5-4 and J is TRBJ2-1, with 11 bases aligning to TRBD2. Looked up from germline, CDR1 is SGHNT and CDR2 is YYREEE (reference sequence). Trimming took 3 bases from V and 3 from J; bases not matched to a gene: 5. The CDR3 consists of 16 residues. CDR3 in DNA: TGTGCCAGCAGCTCTCAAGGACTAGCGGGCTACAATGAGCAGTTCTTC. Translated, it gives CASSSQGLAGYNEQFF.

This clonotype showed up many times. The chain is built from TRBV5-1 and TRBJ2-5; 8 bases match TRBD1. CDR1 and CDR2 from the germline V gene are SGHRS and YFSETQ. CDR3 length: 14 residues. V dropped 1 base and J dropped 4; count of bases not matched to a gene: 3. Here the CDR3 reads CASSLTTGGETQYF. Here the CDR3 DNA reads TGCGCCAGCAGCTTGACCACAGGGGGAGAGACCCAGTACTTC. Together with reference TRBV5-1 and TRBJ2-5, the CDR3 gives the full variable domain: KAGVTQTPRYLIKTRGQQVTLSCSPISGHRSVSWYQQTPGQGLQFLFEYFSETQRNKGNFPGRFSGRQFSNSRSEMNVSTLELGDSALYLCASSLTTGGETQYFGPGTRLLVL.

This clonotype appeared many times. The chain uses TRBV11-2 and TRBJ2-7; 9 bases fit TRBD2. This CDR3 has 16 residues. Per germline, CDR1 SGHAT and CDR2 FQNNGV. Trimming at V came to 1 base and at J to 3 bases, leaving 7 bases not matched to a gene. As DNA, the CDR3 is TGTGCCAGCAGCTTAGTTGCTAGCGGGATACTCTACGAGCAGTACTTC. This gives the protein CASSLVASGILYEQYF.